This T cell receptor (beta chain) was captured in a study of blood T cell repertoires in COVID-19. V dropped 0 bases and J dropped 5 bases, with 3 bases sitting between them. This CDR3 comprises 12 residues. Germline V gene data show CDR1 as SGHDT and CDR2 as YYEEEE. Method: immunoSEQ multiplex PCR; TCRdb's copy keeps in-frame clones and lacks some. Of about 180,000 clones in the sample, about 86% were seen once. In regard to this clone: Other DNA sequences in the sample encode the same CDR3.

The receptor's source is a man aged 50 to 60 with active or convalescent COVID-19. Sequencing was done on a sample of peripheral blood. This chain links TRBV5-6 with TRBJ1-5, with D uncertain. CDR3 region: CASSLGDQPQHF. In DNA, the CDR3 is TGTGCCAGCAGCTTGGGCGATCAGCCCCAGCATTTT. The full variable domain, its missing parts supplied by reference TRBV5-6 and TRBJ1-5, is DAGVTQSPTHLIKTRGQQVTLRCSPKSGHDTVSWYQQALGQGPQFIFQYYEEEERQRGNFPDRFSGHQFPNYSSELNVNALLLGDSALYLCASSLGDQPQHFGDGTRLSIL.